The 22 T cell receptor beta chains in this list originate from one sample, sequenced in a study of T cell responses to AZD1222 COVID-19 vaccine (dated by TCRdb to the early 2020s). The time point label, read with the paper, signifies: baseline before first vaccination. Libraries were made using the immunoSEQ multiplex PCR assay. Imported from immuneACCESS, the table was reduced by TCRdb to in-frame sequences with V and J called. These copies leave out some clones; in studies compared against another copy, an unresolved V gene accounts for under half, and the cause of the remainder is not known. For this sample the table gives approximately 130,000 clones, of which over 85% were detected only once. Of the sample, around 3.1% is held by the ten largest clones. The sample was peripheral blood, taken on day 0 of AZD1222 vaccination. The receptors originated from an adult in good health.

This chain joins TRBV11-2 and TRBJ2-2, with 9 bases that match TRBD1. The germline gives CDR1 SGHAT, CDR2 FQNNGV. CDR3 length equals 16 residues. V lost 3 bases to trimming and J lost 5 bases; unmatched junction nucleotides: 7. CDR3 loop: CASSLNAGQGTGELFF. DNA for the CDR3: TGTGCCAGCAGCTTGAATGCGGGACAGGGAACCGGGGAGCTGTTTTTT.

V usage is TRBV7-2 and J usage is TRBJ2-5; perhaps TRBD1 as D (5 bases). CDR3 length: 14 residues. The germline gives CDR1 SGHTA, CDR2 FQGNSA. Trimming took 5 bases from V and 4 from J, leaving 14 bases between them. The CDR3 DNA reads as TGTGCCAGCAGCGTTGGCGGAAGGGGAGAGACCCAGTACTTC. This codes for CASSVGGRGETQYF.

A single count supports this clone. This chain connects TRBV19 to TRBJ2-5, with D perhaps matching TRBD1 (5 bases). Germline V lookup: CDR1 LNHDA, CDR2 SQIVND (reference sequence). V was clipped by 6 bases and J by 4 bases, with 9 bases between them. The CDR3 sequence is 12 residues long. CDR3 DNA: TGTGCCAGTAGGGGGCCGGGAGAGACCCAGTACTTC. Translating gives CASRGPGETQYF.

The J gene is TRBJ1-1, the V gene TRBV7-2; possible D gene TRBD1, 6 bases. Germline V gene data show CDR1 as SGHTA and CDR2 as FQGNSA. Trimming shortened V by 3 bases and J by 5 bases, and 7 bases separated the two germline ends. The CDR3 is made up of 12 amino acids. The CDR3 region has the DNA TGTGCCAGCAGCTTTACAGGGACTGAAGCTTTCTTT. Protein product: CASSFTGTEAFF. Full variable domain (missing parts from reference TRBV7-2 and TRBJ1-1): GAGVSQSPSNKVTEKGKDVELRCDPISGHTALYWYRQSLGQGLEFLIYFQGNSAPDKSGLPSDRFSAERTGGSVSTLTIQRTQQEDSAVYLCASSFTGTEAFFGQGTRLTVV.

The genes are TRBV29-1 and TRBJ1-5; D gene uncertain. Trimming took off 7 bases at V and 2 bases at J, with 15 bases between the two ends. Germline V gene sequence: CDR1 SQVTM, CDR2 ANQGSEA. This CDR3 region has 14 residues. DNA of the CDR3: TGCAGCGCCGCCGAAGGGTCAGGCAATCAGCCCCAGCATTTT. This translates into CSAAEGSGNQPQHF.

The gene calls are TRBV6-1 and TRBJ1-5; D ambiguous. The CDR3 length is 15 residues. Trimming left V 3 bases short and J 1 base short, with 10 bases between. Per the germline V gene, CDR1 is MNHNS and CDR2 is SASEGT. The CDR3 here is CASSEGVSSNQPQHF. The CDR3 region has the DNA TGTGCCAGCAGTGAGGGTGTTTCCAGCAATCAGCCCCAGCATTTT.

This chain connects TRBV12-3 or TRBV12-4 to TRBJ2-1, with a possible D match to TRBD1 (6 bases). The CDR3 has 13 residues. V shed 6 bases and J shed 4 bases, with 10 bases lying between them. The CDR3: CASSHDRYNEQFF. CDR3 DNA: TGTGCCAGCAGCCATGACAGGTACAATGAGCAGTTCTTC.

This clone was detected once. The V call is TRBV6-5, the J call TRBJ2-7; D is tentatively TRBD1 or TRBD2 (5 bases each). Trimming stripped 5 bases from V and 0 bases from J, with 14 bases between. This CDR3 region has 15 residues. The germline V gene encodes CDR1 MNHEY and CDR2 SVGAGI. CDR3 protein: CASSKTGQSSYEQYF. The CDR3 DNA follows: TGTGCCAGCAGTAAAACGGGGCAGAGCTCCTACGAGCAGTACTTC.

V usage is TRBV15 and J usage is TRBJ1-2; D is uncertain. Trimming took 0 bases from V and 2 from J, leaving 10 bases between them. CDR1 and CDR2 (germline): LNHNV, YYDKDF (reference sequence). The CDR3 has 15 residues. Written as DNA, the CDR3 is TGTGCCACCAGCAGAGATCGGAGTCCCAACTATGGCTACACCTTC. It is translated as CATSRDRSPNYGYTF.

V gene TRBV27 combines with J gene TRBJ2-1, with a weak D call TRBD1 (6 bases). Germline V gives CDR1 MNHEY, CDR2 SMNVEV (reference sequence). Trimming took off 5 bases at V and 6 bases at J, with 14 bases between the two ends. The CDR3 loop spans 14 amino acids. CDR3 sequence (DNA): TGTGCCAGCAGTCCGCTATGGACAGCCAATGAGCAGTTCTTC. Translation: CASSPLWTANEQFF.

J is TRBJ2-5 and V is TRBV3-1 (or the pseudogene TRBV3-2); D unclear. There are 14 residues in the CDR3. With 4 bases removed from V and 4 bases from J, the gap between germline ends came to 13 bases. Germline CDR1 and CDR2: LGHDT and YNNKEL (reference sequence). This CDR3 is CASSPMVVLETQYF. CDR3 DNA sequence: TGTGCCAGCAGCCCGATGGTAGTTCTAGAGACCCAGTACTTC.

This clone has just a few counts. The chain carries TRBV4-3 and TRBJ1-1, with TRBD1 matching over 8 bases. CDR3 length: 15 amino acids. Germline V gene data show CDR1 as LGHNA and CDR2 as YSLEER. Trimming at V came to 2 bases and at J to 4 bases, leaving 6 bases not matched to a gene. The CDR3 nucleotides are TGCGCCAGCAGCCAAAACGGACAGGGCGTCACTGAAGCTTTCTTT. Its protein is CASSQNGQGVTEAFF.

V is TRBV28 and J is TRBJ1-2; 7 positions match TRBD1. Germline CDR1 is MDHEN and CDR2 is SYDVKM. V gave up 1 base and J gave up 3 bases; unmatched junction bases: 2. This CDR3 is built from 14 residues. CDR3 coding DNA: TGTGCCAGCAGTTTATCGGACAGGCACTATGGCTACACCTTC. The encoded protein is CASSLSDRHYGYTF.

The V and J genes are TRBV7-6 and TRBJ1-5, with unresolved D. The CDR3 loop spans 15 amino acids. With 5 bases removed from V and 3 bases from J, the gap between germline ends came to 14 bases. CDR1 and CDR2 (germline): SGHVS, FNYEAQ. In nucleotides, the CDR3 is TGTGCCAGCAGCCTAGAGGTGGATGACAATCAGCCCCAGCATTTT. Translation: CASSLEVDDNQPQHF.

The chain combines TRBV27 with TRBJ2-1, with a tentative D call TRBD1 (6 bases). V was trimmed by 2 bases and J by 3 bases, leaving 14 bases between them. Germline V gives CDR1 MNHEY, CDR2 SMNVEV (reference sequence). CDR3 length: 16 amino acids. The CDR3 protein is CASSLLRDTLYNEQFF. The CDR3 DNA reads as TGTGCCAGCAGTTTACTCCGGGACACGCTCTACAATGAGCAGTTCTTC.

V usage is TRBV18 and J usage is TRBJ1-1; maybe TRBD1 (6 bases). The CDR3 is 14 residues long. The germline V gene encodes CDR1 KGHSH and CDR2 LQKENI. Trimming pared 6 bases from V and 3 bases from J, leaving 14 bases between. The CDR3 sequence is CASSSTGWDTEAFF. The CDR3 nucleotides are TGTGCCAGCTCCTCGACAGGATGGGACACTGAAGCTTTCTTT.

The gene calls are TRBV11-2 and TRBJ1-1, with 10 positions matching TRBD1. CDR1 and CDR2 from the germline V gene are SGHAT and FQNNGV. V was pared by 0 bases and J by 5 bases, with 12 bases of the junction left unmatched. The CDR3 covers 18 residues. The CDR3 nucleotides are TGTGCCAGCAGCTTAGATCGAGAGGGACAGGGGCAGGATACTGAAGCTTTCTTT. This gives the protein CASSLDREGQGQDTEAFF.

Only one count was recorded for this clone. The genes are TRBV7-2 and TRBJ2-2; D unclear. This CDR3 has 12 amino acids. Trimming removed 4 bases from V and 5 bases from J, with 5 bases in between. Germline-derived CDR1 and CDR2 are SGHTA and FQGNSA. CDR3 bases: TGTGCCAGCAGCTCGATGACCGGGGAGCTGTTTTTT. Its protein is CASSSMTGELFF.

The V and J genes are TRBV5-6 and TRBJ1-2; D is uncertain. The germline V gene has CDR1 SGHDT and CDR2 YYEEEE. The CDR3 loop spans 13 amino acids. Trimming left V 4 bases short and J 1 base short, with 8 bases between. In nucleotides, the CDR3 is TGTGCCAGCAGCAGTTCCGGTAACTATGGCTACACCTTC. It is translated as CASSSSGNYGYTF. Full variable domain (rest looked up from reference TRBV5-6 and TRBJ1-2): DAGVTQSPTHLIKTRGQQVTLRCSPKSGHDTVSWYQQALGQGPQFIFQYYEEEERQRGNFPDRFSGHQFPNYSSELNVNALLLGDSALYLCASSSSGNYGYTFGSGTRLTVV.

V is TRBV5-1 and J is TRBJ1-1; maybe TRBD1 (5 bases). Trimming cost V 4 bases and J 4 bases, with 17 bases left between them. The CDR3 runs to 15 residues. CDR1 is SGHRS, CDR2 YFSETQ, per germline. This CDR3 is CASSKVGTGSTEAFF. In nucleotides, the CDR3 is TGCGCCAGCAGCAAGGTCGGGACTGGGAGCACTGAAGCTTTCTTT.

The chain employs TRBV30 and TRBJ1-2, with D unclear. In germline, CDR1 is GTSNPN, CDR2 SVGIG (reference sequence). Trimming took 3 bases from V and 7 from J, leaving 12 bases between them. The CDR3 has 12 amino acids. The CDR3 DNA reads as TGTGCCTGGAGCAACAGTGTCGGTGGCTACACCTTC. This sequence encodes CAWSNSVGGYTF.

As DNA, the CDR3 is TGTGCCAGCAGTTTACGGGGACAGGCGATGACTGAAGCTTTCTTT. This codes for CASSLRGQAMTEAFF. The chain has TRBV28 and TRBJ1-1, with 8 bases that match TRBD1. Losses at the gene ends were 2 bases for V and 5 bases for J; bases not matched to a gene: 7. The CDR3 extends over 15 amino acids. From germline, CDR1 is MDHEN and CDR2 SYDVKM.